This TCR beta chain stems from a study of T cell changes during pregnancy in multiple sclerosis. Only in-frame clones appear in the TCRdb table, and some are missing; sequencing was by immunoSEQ multiplex PCR. The profile covers roughly 23,000 clones, with 91% appearing a single time and 0.55% to 0.7% taken by the ten largest. Germline V gene data show CDR1 as MDHEN and CDR2 as SYDVKM. The junction had 7 bases not matched to a gene; V was cut back by 5 bases and J by 2 bases. The CDR3 totals 15 residues. The J gene is TRBJ2-7, the V gene TRBV28; 9 nucleotides align to TRBD1. Source: CD4+ T cells from peripheral blood mononuclear cells, taken in the third trimester of pregnancy. The receptor was derived from a female donor in good health, enrolled as a control in a pregnancy study. The CDR3: CASSQSGTGTYEQYF. CDR3 coding DNA: TGTGCCAGCAGTCAATCCGGGACAGGGACCTACGAGCAGTACTTC.